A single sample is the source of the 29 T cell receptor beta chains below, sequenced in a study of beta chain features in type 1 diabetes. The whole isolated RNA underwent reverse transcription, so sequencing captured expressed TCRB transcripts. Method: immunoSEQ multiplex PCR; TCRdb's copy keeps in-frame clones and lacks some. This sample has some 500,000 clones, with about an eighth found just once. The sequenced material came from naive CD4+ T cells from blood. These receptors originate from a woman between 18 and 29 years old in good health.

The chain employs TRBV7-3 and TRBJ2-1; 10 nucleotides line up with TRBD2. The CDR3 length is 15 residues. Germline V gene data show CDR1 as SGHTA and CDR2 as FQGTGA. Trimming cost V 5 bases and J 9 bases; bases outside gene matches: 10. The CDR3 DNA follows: TGTGCCAGCAGCGTAATGGCTAGCGGGGGCCGTGAGCAGTTCTTC. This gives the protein CASSVMASGGREQFF.

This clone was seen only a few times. The CDR3 region is CASSQGGPTDTQYF. CDR3 bases: TGCGCCAGCAGCCAAGGTGGGCCGACAGATACGCAGTATTTT. This chain connects TRBV4-3 to TRBJ2-3; D is undetermined. Trimming removed 1 base from V and 3 bases from J, with 8 bases in between. The germline V gene encodes CDR1 LGHNA and CDR2 YSLEER. CDR3 length: 14 amino acids.

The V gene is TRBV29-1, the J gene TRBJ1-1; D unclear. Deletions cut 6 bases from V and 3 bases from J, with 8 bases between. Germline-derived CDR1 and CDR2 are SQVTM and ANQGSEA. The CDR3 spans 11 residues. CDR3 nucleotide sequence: TGCAGCGTCCAGGTTGACACTGAAGCTTTCTTT. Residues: CSVQVDTEAFF. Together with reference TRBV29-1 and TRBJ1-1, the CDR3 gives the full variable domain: SAVISQKPSRDICQRGTSLTIQCQVDSQVTMMFWYRQQPGQSLTLIATANQGSEATYESGFVIDKFPISRPNLTFSTLTVSNMSPEDSSIYLCSVQVDTEAFFGQGTRLTVV.

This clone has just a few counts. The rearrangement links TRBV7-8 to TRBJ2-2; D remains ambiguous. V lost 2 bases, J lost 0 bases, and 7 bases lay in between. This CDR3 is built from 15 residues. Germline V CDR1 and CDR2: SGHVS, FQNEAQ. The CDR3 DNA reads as TGTGCCAGCAGCTTAAGCCTTGCGAACACCGGGGAGCTGTTTTTT. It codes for CASSLSLANTGELFF.

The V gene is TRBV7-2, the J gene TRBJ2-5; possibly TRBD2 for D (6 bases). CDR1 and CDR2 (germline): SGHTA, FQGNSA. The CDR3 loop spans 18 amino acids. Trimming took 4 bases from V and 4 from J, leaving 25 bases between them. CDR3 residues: CASSSGVFGLARGETQYF. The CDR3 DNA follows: TGTGCCAGCAGCTCGGGAGTCTTCGGACTCGCTCGCGGAGAGACCCAGTACTTC.

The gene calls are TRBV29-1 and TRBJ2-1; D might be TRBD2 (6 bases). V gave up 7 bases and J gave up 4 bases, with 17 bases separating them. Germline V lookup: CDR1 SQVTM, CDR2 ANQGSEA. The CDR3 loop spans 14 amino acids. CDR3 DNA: TGCAGCGCCACGGGACTCCTAATATACAATGAGCAGTTCTTC. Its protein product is CSATGLLIYNEQFF.

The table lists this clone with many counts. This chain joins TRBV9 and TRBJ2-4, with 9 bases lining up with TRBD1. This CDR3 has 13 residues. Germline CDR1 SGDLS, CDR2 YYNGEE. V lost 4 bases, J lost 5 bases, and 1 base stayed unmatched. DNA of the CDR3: TGTGCCAGCAGCACAGGGGGCGAAAACATTCAGTACTTC. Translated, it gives CASSTGGENIQYF.

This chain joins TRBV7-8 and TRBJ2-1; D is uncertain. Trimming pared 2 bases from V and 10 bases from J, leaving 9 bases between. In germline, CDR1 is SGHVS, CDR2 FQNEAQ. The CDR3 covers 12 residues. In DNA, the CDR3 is TGTGCCAGCAGCTTATCTCGGCGAGAGCAGTTCTTC. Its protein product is CASSLSRREQFF.

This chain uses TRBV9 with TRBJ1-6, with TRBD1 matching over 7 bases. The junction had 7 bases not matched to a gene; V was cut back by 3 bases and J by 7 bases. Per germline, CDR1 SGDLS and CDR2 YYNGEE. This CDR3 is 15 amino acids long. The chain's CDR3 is CASSDYGQANSPLHF. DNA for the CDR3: TGTGCCAGCAGCGACTATGGACAGGCAAATTCACCCCTCCACTTT.

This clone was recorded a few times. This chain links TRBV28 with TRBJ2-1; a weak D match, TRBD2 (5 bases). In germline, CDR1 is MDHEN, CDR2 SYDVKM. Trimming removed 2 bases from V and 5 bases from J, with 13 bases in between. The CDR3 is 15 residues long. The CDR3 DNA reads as TGTGCCAGCAGTTTAGCGGGTCCGACTAACAATGAGCAGTTCTTC. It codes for CASSLAGPTNNEQFF. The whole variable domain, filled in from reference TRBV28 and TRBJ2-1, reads DVKVTQSSRYLVKRTGEKVFLECVQDMDHENMFWYRQDPGLGLRLIYFSYDVKMKEKGDIPEGYSVSREKKERFSLILESASTNQTSMYLCASSLAGPTNNEQFFGPGTRLTVL.

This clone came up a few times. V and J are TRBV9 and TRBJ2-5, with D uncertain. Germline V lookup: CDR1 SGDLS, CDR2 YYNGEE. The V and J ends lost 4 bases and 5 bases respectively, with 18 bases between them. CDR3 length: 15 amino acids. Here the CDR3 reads CASSPRPTLVETQYF. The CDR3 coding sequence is TGTGCCAGCAGCCCCCGCCCCACACTCGTCGAGACCCAGTACTTC. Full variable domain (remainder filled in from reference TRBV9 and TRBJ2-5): DSGVTQTPKHLITATGQRVTLRCSPRSGDLSVYWYQQSLDQGLQFLIQYYNGEERAKGNILERFSAQQFPDLHSELNLSSLELGDSALYFCASSPRPTLVETQYFGPGTRLLVL.

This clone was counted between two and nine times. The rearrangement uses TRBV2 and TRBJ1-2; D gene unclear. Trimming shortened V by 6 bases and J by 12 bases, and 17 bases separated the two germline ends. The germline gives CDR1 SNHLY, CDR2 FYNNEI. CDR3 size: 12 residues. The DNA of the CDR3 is TGTGCCAGCAGAAAAGTGGGTCGTGGGCACACCTTC. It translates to CASRKVGRGHTF.

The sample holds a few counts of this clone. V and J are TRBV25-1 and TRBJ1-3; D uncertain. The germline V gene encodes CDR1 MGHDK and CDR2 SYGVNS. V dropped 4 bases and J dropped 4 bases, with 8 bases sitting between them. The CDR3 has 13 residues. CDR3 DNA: TGTGCCAGCAGTGTTACAGCCGGAAACACCATATATTTT. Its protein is CASSVTAGNTIYF.

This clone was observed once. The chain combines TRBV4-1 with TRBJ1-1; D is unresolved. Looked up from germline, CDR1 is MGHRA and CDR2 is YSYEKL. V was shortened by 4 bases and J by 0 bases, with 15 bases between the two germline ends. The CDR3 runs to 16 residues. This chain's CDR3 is CASSPLLQRLNTEAFF. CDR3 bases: TGCGCCAGCAGCCCACTCTTACAAAGACTGAACACTGAAGCTTTCTTT.

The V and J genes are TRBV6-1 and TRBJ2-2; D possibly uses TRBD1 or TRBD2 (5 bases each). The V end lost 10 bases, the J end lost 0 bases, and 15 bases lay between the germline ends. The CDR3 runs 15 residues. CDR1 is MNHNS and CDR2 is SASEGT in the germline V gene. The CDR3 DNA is TGTGCCACCCCCGTCGGGGACGCGAACACCGGGGAGCTGTTTTTT. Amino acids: CATPVGDANTGELFF.

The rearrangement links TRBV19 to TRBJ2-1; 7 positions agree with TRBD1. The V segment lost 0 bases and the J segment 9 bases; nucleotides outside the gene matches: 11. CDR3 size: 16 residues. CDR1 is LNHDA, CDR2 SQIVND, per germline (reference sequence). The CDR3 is CASSIDRGNRDSEQFF. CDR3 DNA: TGTGCCAGTAGTATAGATCGGGGAAACAGGGACAGTGAGCAGTTCTTC.

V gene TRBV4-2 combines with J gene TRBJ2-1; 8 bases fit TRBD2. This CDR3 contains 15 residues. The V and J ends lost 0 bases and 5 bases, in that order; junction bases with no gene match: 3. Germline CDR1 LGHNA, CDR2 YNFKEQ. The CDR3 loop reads CASSQDRREDNEQFF. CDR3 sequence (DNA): TGTGCCAGCAGCCAAGATCGGCGGGAGGACAATGAGCAGTTCTTC.

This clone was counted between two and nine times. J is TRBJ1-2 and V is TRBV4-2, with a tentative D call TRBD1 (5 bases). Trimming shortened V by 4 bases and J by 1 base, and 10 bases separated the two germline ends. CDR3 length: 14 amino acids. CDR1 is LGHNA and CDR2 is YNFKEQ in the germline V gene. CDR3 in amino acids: CASSPQGFNYGYTF. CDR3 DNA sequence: TGTGCCAGCAGCCCCCAGGGCTTTAACTATGGCTACACCTTC.

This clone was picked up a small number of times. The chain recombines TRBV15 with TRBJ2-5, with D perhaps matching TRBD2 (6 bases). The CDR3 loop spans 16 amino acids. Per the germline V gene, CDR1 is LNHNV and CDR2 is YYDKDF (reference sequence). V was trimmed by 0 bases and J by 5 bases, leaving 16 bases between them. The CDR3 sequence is CATSRDPPGVGETQYF. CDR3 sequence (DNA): TGTGCCACCAGCAGAGATCCCCCGGGGGTAGGGGAGACCCAGTACTTC.

Here the CDR3 DNA reads TGTGCCAGCAGCCACGAGGCCACCTACGAGCAGTACGTC. Its translation is CASSHEATYEQYV. The chain carries TRBV5-6 and TRBJ2-7; D is ambiguous. The CDR3 contains 13 residues. The V end was cut by 4 bases, the J end by 2 bases, with 10 bases between. The germline V gene encodes CDR1 SGHDT and CDR2 YYEEEE.

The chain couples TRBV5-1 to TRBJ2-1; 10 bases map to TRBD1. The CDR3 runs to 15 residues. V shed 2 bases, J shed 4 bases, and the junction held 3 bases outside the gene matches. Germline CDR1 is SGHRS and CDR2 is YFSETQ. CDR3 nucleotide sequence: TGCGCCAGCAGCTTCGGGGACAGGGGTTACAATGAGCAGTTCTTC. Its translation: CASSFGDRGYNEQFF.

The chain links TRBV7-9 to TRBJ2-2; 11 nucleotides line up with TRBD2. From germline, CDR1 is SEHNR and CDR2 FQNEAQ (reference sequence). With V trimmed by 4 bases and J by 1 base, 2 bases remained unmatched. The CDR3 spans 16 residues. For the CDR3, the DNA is TGTGCCAGCAGCTCCCTAGCGGGAGGGAACACCGGGGAGCTGTTTTTT. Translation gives CASSSLAGGNTGELFF.

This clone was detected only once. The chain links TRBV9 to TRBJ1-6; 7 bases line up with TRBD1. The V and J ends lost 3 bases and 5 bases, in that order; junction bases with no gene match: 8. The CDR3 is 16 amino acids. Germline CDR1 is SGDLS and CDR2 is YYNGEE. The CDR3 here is CASSAFRQGDNSPLHF. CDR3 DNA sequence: TGTGCCAGCAGCGCCTTCAGACAGGGTGATAATTCACCCCTCCACTTT.

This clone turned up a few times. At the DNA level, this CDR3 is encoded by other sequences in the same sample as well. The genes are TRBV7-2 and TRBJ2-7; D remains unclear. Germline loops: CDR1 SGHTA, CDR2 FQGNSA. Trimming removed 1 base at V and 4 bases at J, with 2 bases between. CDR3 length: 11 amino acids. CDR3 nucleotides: TGTGCCAGCAGCTTAGTATACGAGCAGTACTTC. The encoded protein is CASSLVYEQYF.

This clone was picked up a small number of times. Written as DNA, the CDR3 is TGTGCCAGCAGCTTAGATAATTCACCCCTCCACTTT. Protein sequence: CASSLDNSPLHF. This chain joins TRBV7-9 and TRBJ1-6; D is uncertain. V gave up 1 base and J gave up 5 bases, with 0 bases separating them. Germline CDR1 is SEHNR and CDR2 is FQNEAQ (reference sequence). The CDR3 covers 12 residues.

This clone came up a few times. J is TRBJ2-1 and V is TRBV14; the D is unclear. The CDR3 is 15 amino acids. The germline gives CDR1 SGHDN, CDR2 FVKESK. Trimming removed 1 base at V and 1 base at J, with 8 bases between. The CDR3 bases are TGTGCCAGCAGCCAAGCGACCCTATCCTACAATGAGCAGTTCTTC. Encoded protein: CASSQATLSYNEQFF.

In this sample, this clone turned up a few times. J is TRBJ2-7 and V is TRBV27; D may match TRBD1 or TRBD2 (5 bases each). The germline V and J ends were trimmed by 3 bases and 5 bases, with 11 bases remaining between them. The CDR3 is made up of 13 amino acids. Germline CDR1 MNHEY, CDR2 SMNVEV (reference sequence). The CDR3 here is CASSFGGPNEQYF. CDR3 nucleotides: TGTGCCAGCAGTTTTGGGGGTCCCAACGAGCAGTACTTC.

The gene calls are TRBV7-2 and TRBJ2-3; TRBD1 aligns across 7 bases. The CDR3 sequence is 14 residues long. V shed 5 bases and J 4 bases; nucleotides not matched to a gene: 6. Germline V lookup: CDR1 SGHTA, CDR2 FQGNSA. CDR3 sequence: CASSPGTASDTQYF. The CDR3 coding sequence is TGTGCCAGCAGCCCGGGGACAGCCTCAGATACGCAGTATTTT.

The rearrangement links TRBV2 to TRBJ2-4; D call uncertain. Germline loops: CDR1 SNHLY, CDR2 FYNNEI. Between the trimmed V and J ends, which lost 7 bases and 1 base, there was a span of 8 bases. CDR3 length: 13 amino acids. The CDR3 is CASTSEAKNIQYF. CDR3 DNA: TGTGCCAGCACCTCAGAGGCCAAAAACATTCAGTACTTC.